In this sample, the clone carrying this T cell receptor beta chain turned up a few times. V shed 4 bases, J shed 4 bases, and the junction held 3 bases outside the gene matches. CDR1 and CDR2 from the germline V gene are DFQATT and SNEGSKA (reference sequence). CDR3 length: 13 amino acids. The data derive from a study of T-cell memory formation after mild COVID-19. TCRdb re-derived calls from the 5' RACE reads in MiXCR, one entry per CDR3 protein. The sample lists a few hundred thousand distinct CDR3 sequences; roughly 16% were seen once. Sequencing input: PBMCs or a T cell subset sorted from them (not recorded which). The chain employs TRBV20-1 and TRBJ2-7; 11 bases align to TRBD2. The TCR originated in a young man who had mild COVID-19 (a few samples of this study predate the infection). Cell type and time point are not known. CDR3 in amino acids: CSANSGGAYEQYF. As DNA, the CDR3 is TGCAGTGCTAATAGCGGGGGGGCGTACGAGCAGTACTTC.